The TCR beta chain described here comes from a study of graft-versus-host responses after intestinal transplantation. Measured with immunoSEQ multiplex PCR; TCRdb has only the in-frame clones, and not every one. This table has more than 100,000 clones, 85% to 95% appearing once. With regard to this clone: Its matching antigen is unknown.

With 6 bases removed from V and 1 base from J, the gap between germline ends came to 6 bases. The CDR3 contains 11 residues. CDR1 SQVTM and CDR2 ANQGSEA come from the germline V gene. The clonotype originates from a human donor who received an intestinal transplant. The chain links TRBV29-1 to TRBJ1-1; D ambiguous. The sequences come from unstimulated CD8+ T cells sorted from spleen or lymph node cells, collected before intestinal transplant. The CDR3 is CSVVSNTEAFF. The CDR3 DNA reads TGCAGCGTAGTCTCGAACACTGAAGCTTTCTTT.